Each of the 19 T cell receptor beta chains below was sequenced from the same sample in a study of blood T cell repertoires in COVID-19. Clones were read by immunoSEQ multiplex PCR, and TCRdb kept only the in-frame ones, dropping some. Of fewer than 80,000 clones in the sample, roughly nine tenths were seen once. Specimen: peripheral blood. The receptors stem from a woman aged 80 or over with active or convalescent COVID-19.

The CDR3 sequence: CASSPGGRGLGTGELFF. DNA for the CDR3: TGTGCCAGCAGCCCTGGGGGCAGGGGGCTGGGCACCGGGGAGCTGTTTTTT. The V and J genes are TRBV7-2 and TRBJ2-2; 8 bases are a match to TRBD1. Germline assignment: CDR1 SGHTA and CDR2 FQGNSA. With 5 bases clipped from V and 4 bases from J, the junction kept 12 bases outside the gene matches. This CDR3 spans 17 amino acids.

The chain joins TRBV7-9 to TRBJ2-5; no reliable D call. V dropped 0 bases and J dropped 5 bases, with 4 bases sitting between them. The V gene's germline CDR1 is SEHNR and CDR2 FQNEAQ (reference sequence). CDR3 length equals 12 residues. In nucleotides, the CDR3 is TGTGCCAGCAGCTTAGCGCGGGAGACCCAGTACTTC. This codes for CASSLARETQYF.

The chain has TRBV3-1 (or the pseudogene TRBV3-2) and TRBJ1-1, with D possibly being TRBD1 (5 bases). This CDR3 is built from 15 residues. V was cut by 4 bases and J by 1 base, with 13 bases left in between. In germline, CDR1 is LGHDT, CDR2 YNNKEL (reference sequence). CDR3 sequence: CASSLAGTPNTEAFF. As DNA, the CDR3 is TGTGCCAGCAGCCTCGCCGGGACTCCGAACACTGAAGCTTTCTTT.

This sequence joins TRBV2 and TRBJ1-3; D perhaps matches TRBD1 (6 bases). V dropped 2 bases and J dropped 2 bases, with 13 bases sitting between them. The length of the CDR3 is 16 residues. Germline-derived CDR1 and CDR2 are SNHLY and FYNNEI. This chain's CDR3 is CASSEQGFGAGNTIYF. The CDR3 DNA follows: TGTGCCAGCAGTGAACAGGGGTTCGGCGCTGGAAACACCATATATTTT.

The J gene is TRBJ1-1, the V gene TRBV3-1 (or the pseudogene TRBV3-2); D may be TRBD1 (6 bases). Germline V gene sequence: CDR1 LGHDT, CDR2 YNNKEL (reference sequence). The V end was cut by 2 bases, the J end by 5 bases, with 15 bases between. There are 15 residues in the CDR3. CDR3 residues: CASSQTHAGATEAFF. As DNA, the CDR3 is TGTGCCAGCAGCCAAACCCACGCAGGGGCAACTGAAGCTTTCTTT.

The chain joins TRBV4-2 to TRBJ1-5; 8 bases are shared with TRBD1. Germline V gives CDR1 LGHNA, CDR2 YNFKEQ. This CDR3 has 15 amino acids. Trimming took 1 base from V and 7 from J; bases not matched to a gene: 6. CDR3 loop: CASSQATGGRQPQHF. As DNA, the CDR3 is TGTGCCAGCAGCCAAGCAACAGGGGGAAGGCAGCCCCAGCATTTT.

This clone was counted a single time. This rearrangement joins TRBV27 to TRBJ1-4; D gene ambiguous. Per germline, CDR1 MNHEY and CDR2 SMNVEV (reference sequence). This CDR3 comprises 15 residues. V was cut by 0 bases and J by 0 bases, with 5 bases left in between. The CDR3 DNA reads TGTGCCAGCAGTTTATCCCGGGCAACTAATGAAAAACTGTTTTTT. Its protein product is CASSLSRATNEKLFF.

The count of this clone is one. The chain couples TRBV19 to TRBJ1-2, with no clear D. Per germline, CDR1 LNHDA and CDR2 SQIVND (reference sequence). V shed 2 bases and J shed 5 bases, with 6 bases lying between them. The CDR3 sequence is 12 residues long. CDR3 nucleotide sequence: TGTGCCAGTAGTATACACCGGTATGGCTACACCTTC. Its protein is CASSIHRYGYTF.

V and J are TRBV27 and TRBJ1-2; maybe TRBD1 (6 bases). The CDR3 has 14 amino acids. With 5 bases removed from V and 4 bases from J, the gap between germline ends came to 14 bases. The germline V gene encodes CDR1 MNHEY and CDR2 SMNVEV (reference sequence). In DNA form, the CDR3 reads TGTGCCAGCAGTAAAGAGGGAGGGGGCTATGGCTACACCTTC. Its translation is CASSKEGGGYGYTF.

The rearrangement joins TRBV19 to TRBJ1-2; D is ambiguous. CDR1 is LNHDA, CDR2 SQIVND, per germline (reference sequence). The CDR3 runs to 15 residues. The germline V and J ends were trimmed by 5 bases and 4 bases, with 17 bases remaining between them. CDR3: CASSPGSRSPYGYTF. CDR3 bases: TGTGCCAGTAGTCCGGGTTCGCGAAGTCCCTATGGCTACACCTTC.

This rearrangement joins TRBV30 to TRBJ1-5, with D perhaps TRBD1 (5 bases). Germline V lookup: CDR1 GTSNPN, CDR2 SVGIG (reference sequence). There are 13 residues in the CDR3. V was cut by 1 base and J by 3 bases, with 7 bases left in between. In DNA, the CDR3 is TGTGCCTGGAGTGCGGGGGACAATCAGCCCCAGCATTTT. Translating it yields CAWSAGDNQPQHF.

The chain uses TRBV25-1 and TRBJ2-7; the match to TRBD2 covers 10 bases. This CDR3 spans 15 amino acids. CDR1 MGHDK and CDR2 SYGVNS come from the germline V gene. J gave up 3 bases and V 2 bases, and 4 bases lay outside the gene matches. The CDR3, as DNA: TGTGCCAGCAGTGAAGGACTAGCGGAACTCTACGAGCAGTACTTC. Its translation is CASSEGLAELYEQYF.

The chain combines TRBV12-5 with TRBJ1-2, with D maybe TRBD1 (6 bases). This CDR3 contains 15 residues. Trimming took 10 bases from V and 4 from J, leaving 22 bases between them. Per the germline V gene, CDR1 is LGHNT and CDR2 is FRNRAP. CDR3 sequence (DNA): TGTGCTACTGACGTAGGACAGACCTCCCTCTATGGCTACACCTTC. It codes for CATDVGQTSLYGYTF.

V and J are TRBV6-5 and TRBJ2-5; possible D gene TRBD2, 6 bases. The V and J ends lost 0 bases and 1 base respectively, with 9 bases between them. This CDR3 has 15 amino acids. In germline, CDR1 is MNHEY, CDR2 SVGAGI. The DNA for the CDR3 is TGTGCCAGCAGTTACTCGACGGGGGTCCAAGAGACCCAGTACTTC. Residues: CASSYSTGVQETQYF.

The CDR3 protein is CASSFSRTPYEQYF. In DNA, the CDR3 is TGTGCCAGCAGCTTCTCGAGAACCCCCTACGAGCAGTACTTC. The chain employs TRBV28 and TRBJ2-7; D uncertain. From germline, CDR1 is MDHEN and CDR2 SYDVKM. V lost 6 bases, J lost 2 bases, and 14 bases lay in between. The CDR3 runs to 14 residues. Full variable domain (missing parts from reference TRBV28 and TRBJ2-7): DVKVTQSSRYLVKRTGEKVFLECVQDMDHENMFWYRQDPGLGLRLIYFSYDVKMKEKGDIPEGYSVSREKKERFSLILESASTNQTSMYLCASSFSRTPYEQYFGPGTRLTVT.

The chain couples TRBV7-9 to TRBJ1-3, with TRBD1 as a possible D gene (6 bases). Trimming removed 5 bases at V and 2 bases at J, with 16 bases between. Germline loops: CDR1 SEHNR, CDR2 FQNEAQ (reference sequence). The CDR3 sequence is 16 residues long. CDR3 sequence: CASSQNRQDAGNTIYF. CDR3 nucleotide sequence: TGTGCCAGCAGCCAAAACCGACAGGACGCTGGAAACACCATATATTTT.

The chain recombines TRBV5-5 with TRBJ2-5; D unresolved. CDR1 and CDR2 from the germline V gene are SGHKS and YYEKEE (reference sequence). V was cut by 1 base and J by 1 base, with 8 bases left in between. The CDR3 covers 14 residues. CDR3 in amino acids: CASSLSTAQETQYF. CDR3 nucleotides: TGTGCCAGCAGCTTGTCGACTGCCCAAGAGACCCAGTACTTC.

The chain has TRBV6-5 and TRBJ1-3; 9 bases are shared with TRBD1. The ends lost 4 bases at V and 2 bases at J; junction bases unmatched: 3. The CDR3 extends over 15 amino acids. The germline gives CDR1 MNHEY, CDR2 SVGAGI. Written as DNA, the CDR3 is TGTGCCAGCAGTTTACGACAGGGGGCTGGAAACACCATATATTTT. Its protein product is CASSLRQGAGNTIYF.

The chain combines TRBV7-8 with TRBJ2-3, with 15 bases aligning to TRBD2. CDR1 and CDR2 (germline): SGHVS, FQNEAQ. V lost 1 base, J lost 5 bases, and 13 bases stayed unmatched. This CDR3 spans 20 amino acids. The CDR3 spells CASSLELTGLAGGEGDTQYF. The CDR3 bases are TGTGCCAGCAGCTTAGAACTGACGGGACTAGCGGGGGGAGAAGGAGATACGCAGTATTTT.